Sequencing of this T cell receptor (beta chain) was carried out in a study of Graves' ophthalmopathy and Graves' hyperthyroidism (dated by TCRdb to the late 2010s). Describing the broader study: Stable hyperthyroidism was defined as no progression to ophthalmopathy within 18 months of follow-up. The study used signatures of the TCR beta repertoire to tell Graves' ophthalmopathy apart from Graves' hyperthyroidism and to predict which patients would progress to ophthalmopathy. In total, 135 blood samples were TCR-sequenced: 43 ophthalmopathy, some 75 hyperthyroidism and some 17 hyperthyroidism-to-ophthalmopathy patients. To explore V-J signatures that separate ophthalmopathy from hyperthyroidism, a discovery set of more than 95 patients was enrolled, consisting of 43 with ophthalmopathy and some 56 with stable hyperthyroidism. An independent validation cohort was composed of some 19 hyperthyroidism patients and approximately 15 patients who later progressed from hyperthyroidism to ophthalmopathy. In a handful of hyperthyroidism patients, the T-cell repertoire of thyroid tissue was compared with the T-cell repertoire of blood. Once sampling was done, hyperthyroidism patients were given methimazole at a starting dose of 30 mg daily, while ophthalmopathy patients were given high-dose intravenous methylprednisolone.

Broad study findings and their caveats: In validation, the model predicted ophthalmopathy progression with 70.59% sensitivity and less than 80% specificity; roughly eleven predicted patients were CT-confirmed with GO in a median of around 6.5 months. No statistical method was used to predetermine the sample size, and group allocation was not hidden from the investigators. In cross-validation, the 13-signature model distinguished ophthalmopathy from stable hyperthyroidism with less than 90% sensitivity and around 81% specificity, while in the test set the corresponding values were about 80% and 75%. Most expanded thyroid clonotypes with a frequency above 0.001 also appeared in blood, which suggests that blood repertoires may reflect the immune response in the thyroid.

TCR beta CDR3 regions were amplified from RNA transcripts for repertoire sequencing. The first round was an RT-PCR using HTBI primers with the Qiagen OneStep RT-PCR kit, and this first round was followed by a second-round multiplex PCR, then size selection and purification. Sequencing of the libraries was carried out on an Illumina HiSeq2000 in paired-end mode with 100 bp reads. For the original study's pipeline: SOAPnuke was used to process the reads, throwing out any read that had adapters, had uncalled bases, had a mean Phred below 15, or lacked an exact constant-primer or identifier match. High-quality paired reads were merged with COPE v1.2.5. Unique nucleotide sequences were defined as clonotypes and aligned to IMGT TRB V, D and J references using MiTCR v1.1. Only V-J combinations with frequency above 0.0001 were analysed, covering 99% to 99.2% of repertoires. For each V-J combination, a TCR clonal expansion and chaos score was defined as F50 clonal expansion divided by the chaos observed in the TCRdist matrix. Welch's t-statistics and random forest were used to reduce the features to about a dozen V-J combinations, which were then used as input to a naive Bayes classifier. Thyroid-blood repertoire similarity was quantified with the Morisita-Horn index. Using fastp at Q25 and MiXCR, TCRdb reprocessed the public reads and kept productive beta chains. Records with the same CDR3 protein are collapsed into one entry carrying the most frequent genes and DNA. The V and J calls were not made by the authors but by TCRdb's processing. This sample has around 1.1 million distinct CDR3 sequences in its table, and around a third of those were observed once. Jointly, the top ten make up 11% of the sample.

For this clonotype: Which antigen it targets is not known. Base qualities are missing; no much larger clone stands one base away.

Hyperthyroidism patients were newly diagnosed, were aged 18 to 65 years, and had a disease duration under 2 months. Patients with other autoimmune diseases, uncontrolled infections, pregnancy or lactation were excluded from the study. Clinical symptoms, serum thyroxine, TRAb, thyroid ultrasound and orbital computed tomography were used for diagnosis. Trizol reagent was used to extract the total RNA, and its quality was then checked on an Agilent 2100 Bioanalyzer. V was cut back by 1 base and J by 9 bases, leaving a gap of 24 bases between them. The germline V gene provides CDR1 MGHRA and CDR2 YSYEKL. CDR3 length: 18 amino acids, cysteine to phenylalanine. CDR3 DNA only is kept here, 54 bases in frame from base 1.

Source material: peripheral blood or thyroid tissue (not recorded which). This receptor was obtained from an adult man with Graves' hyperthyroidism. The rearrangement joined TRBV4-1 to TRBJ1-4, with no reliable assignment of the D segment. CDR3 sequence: CASSQVGGSGGVGKKLFF. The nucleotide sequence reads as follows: TGCGCCAGCAGCCAAGTTGGAGGATCGGGTGGGGTTGGGAAAAAACTGTTTTTT.